This T cell receptor (beta chain) comes out of a study of blood T cell repertoires in COVID-19. As processed by the authors: Quantification of nucleated cells was approximated via reference gene primer amplification. This table comes from immunoSEQ multiplex PCR, and its TCRdb copy is limited to in-frame clones, with some not included. V and J calls and clone size are given by that table; D and trimming were obtained from the DNA. The data contain about 110,000 clones, around 76% of them singletons. V lost 5 bases, J lost 7 bases, and 17 bases lay in between. CDR1 and CDR2 from the germline V gene are MNHEY and SVGAGI. CDR3 length: 15 amino acids.

The sequence was obtained from a woman of 80 years or more with acute or convalescent COVID-19. This chain links TRBV6-5 with TRBJ2-2, with D perhaps TRBD1 (6 bases). The sample taken for sequencing was peripheral blood. CDR3 coding DNA: TGTGCCAGCAGTCCTCTTGACAGGTTCGGCGGGGAGCTGTTTTTT. This translates into CASSPLDRFGGELFF.